The rows below give T cell receptor beta chains drawn from one sample of a study of Graves' ophthalmopathy and Graves' hyperthyroidism. TCRdb re-called the multiplex PCR reads with MiXCR, one entry per CDR3 protein. This sample has 400,000 to 500,000 distinct CDR3 sequences, with roughly 21% found just once. The sample consisted of peripheral blood. The receptors shown here come from a woman under 30 with stable Graves' hyperthyroidism. CDR3s include the opening cysteine and the closing phenylalanine or tryptophan. D genes are given only for firm matches. Rows may omit the clone size; those that give it use once, few, many or a size class.

size,V,D,J,DNA,CDR3
NA,TRBV6-5,NA,TRBJ1-1,TGTGCCAGCAGTTACTCAACCGGGACGGTGAACACTGAAGCTTTCTTT,CASSYSTGTVNTEAFF
NA,TRBV24-1,TRBD1,TRBJ2-7,TGTGCCACCAGTGACCGGGACAGGTCCTACGAGCAGTACTTC,CATSDRDRSYEQYF
many,TRBV7-2,NA,TRBJ2-5,TGTGCCAGCAGCTTCCCCGGCTCAGAGACCCAGTACTTC,CASSFPGSETQYF
NA,TRBV12-3/TRBV12-4,TRBD2,TRBJ2-7,TGTGCCAGCAGCGTAGCTAGCGGGAGAGGGTACGAGCAGTACTTC,CASSVASGRGYEQYF
many,TRBV28,NA,TRBJ1-5,TGTGCCAGCAAAGACGGACTGCTTAATCAGCCCCAGCATTTT,CASKDGLLNQPQHF
many,TRBV6-5,NA,TRBJ2-7,TGTGCCAGCAGTTACGTGGGGAGCTCCTACGAGCAGTACTTC,CASSYVGSSYEQYF
many,TRBV5-1,NA,TRBJ2-2,TGCGCCAGCGCGGGTTCGAACACCGGGGAGCTGTTTTTT,CASAGSNTGELFF
NA,TRBV28,TRBD1,TRBJ1-3,TGTGCCAGCAGTGACAGGGTGAGCTCTGGAAACACCATATATTTT,CASSDRVSSGNTIYF
NA,TRBV6-5,TRBD1,TRBJ1-2,TGTGCCAGCAGTTCCCGACAGGGCCGAGTTAACTATGGCTACACCTTC,CASSSRQGRVNYGYTF
many,TRBV19,NA,TRBJ2-7,TGTGCCAGTAGTCGATACAGGGAGCCCTACGAGCAGTACTTC,CASSRYREPYEQYF
many,TRBV6-1,TRBD1,TRBJ2-6,TGTGCCAGCAGGTCGACAGGGTTCGGGGCCAACGTCCTGACTTTC,CASRSTGFGANVLTF
many,TRBV19,NA,TRBJ2-2,TGTGCCAGTAGTCCGACAGGTTCCGGGGAGCTGTTTTTT,CASSPTGSGELFF
few,TRBV6-1,TRBD1,TRBJ2-2,TGTGCCGGTGAAACAGGGGGTCACGGGGAGCTGTTTTTT,CAGETGGHGELFF
many,TRBV20-1,NA,TRBJ2-7,TGCAGTGCTAGAGTCGAGGGCTCGTACGAGCAGTACTTC,CSARVEGSYEQYF
many,TRBV11-1,NA,TRBJ1-1,TGTGCCAGCAGCTTATTAGTCTCGGCGGGGACTGAAGCTTTCTTT,CASSLLVSAGTEAFF
many,TRBV2,NA,TRBJ1-6,TGTGCCGCCAGCTCCACTGGGGTGGCAAATTCACCCCTCCACTTT,CAASSTGVANSPLHF
many,TRBV20-1,NA,TRBJ1-2,TGCAGTGCTAGATCGCCCGGGGGATATGGCTACACCTTC,CSARSPGGYGYTF
many,TRBV10-3,TRBD1,TRBJ1-5,TGTGCCATCAGTGAGGGGACAGGGTATAGCAATCAGCCCCAGCATTTT,CAISEGTGYSNQPQHF
NA,TRBV28,TRBD1,TRBJ2-5,TGTGCCAGCAGTCGACGGGCAGGGGGCCCAGAGACCCAGTACTTC,CASSRRAGGPETQYF
few,TRBV7-8,TRBD2,TRBJ2-7,TGTGCCAGCAGCTTATCGGCGGGAGGGCACAGAGAGCAGTACTTC,CASSLSAGGHREQYF
few,TRBV6-1,NA,TRBJ1-6,TGTGCCAGCAGTGGCCTGCGGCAGACAAATTCACCCCTCCACTTT,CASSGLRQTNSPLHF
many,TRBV2,TRBD1,TRBJ2-2,TGTGCCAGCAGTGAAGCCCGGACAGGGGCCGGGGAGCTGTTTTTT,CASSEARTGAGELFF
many,TRBV7-3,NA,TRBJ2-3,TGTGCCAGCAGCCGCGGACCCGAGACAGATACGCAGTATTTT,CASSRGPETDTQYF
many,TRBV20-1,NA,TRBJ2-2,TGCAGTGCTAGAATGGGGACTTACCAGAACACCGGGGAGCTGTTTTTT,CSARMGTYQNTGELFF
few,TRBV18,TRBD1,TRBJ2-7,TGTGCCAGCCAACCAGGACAGGACTCCTACGAGCAGTACTTC,CASQPGQDSYEQYF
many,TRBV6-2/TRBV6-3,NA,TRBJ1-2,TGTGCCAGCAGTTACACCCGGGCTAACTATGGCTACACCTTC,CASSYTRANYGYTF
many,TRBV24-1,TRBD1,TRBJ2-7,TGTGCCACCAGTGAGTTAGCGATGAGCCGGGACAGGGATCGCTACGAGCAGTACTTC,CATSELAMSRDRDRYEQYF
many,TRBV5-1,NA,TRBJ1-1,TGCGCCAGCAGCCGCACAGGGTGGGCCCTGGACACTGAAGCTTTCTTT,CASSRTGWALDTEAFF
many,TRBV6-5,TRBD2,TRBJ2-7,TGTGCCAGCAGTTACATAGCGGGAGGGATCTCCTACGAGCAGTACTTC,CASSYIAGGISYEQYF
many,TRBV28,TRBD1,TRBJ1-1,TGTGCCAGCAGTCTTTGGACAGGCCTGACCACTGAAGCTTTCTTT,CASSLWTGLTTEAFF
NA,TRBV28,NA,TRBJ1-2,TGTGCCAGCAGTTTGACGAGGAACCGAGGCTACACCTTC,CASSLTRNRGYTF
many,TRBV14,NA,TRBJ2-4,TGTGCCAGCAGCCAAATGGTAGCCAAAAACATTCAGTACTTC,CASSQMVAKNIQYF
many,TRBV19,TRBD1,TRBJ1-2,TGTGCCAGTAAGGACAGGGACAACTCCTATGGCTACACCTTC,CASKDRDNSYGYTF
many,TRBV18,NA,TRBJ1-2,TGTGCCAGCTCACCACTGGACAGCACTTATGGCTACACCTTC,CASSPLDSTYGYTF
many,TRBV20-1,NA,TRBJ2-5,TGCAGTGCTACCGACAGAGAAGAGACCCAGTACTTC,CSATDREETQYF
NA,TRBV11-2,TRBD1,TRBJ2-4,TGTGCCAGCAGCTTAGGGGGCGAGGGGGCGCTGGCTAAAGCCAAAAACATTCAGTACTTC,CASSLGGEGALAKAKNIQYF
many,TRBV27,TRBD1,TRBJ2-5,TGTGCCAGCAGTCTGGACAGGGGGGACGACCAGTACTTC,CASSLDRGDDQYF